The rows below give T cell receptor beta chains drawn from one sample of a study of blood T cell repertoires in COVID-19. The assay was immunoSEQ multiplex PCR, and TCRdb's table has in-frame clones only and misses some. The sample includes about 330,000 clones, roughly 86% seen only once; the top ten take roughly 8.9%. Sequencing used peripheral blood. The receptors were gathered from a young man with COVID-19, enrolled during active disease. The CDR3 runs from the conserved cysteine through the conserved F or W. D genes are given only for firm matches. Only some rows state a clone size, as once, few, many or a class for expanded clones.

>TRBV27|TRBJ1-1|TRBD1|NA
CASSLSQGAGTEAFF
TGTGCCAGCAGTTTATCACAGGGGGCAGGAACTGAAGCTTTCTTT
>TRBV30|TRBJ2-1|NA|NA
CAWSRQEISEQFF
TGTGCCTGGAGTAGGCAGGAAATTAGTGAGCAGTTCTTC
>TRBV6-2/TRBV6-3|TRBJ2-1|NA|once
CASSPRDSQFF
TGTGCCAGCAGTCCCCGGGACTCGCAGTTCTTC
>TRBV11-2|TRBJ2-3|TRBD2|NA
CASSLDAGGGTDTQYF
TGTGCCAGCAGCTTAGATGCGGGAGGGGGCACAGATACGCAGTATTTT
>TRBV29-1|TRBJ2-3|NA|NA
CSAPRGSGTDTQYF
TGCAGCGCCCCCAGGGGTTCGGGGACAGATACGCAGTATTTT
>TRBV18|TRBJ2-1|NA|few
CASSPAEYNEQFF
TGTGCCAGCTCACCAGCCGAGTACAATGAGCAGTTCTTC
>TRBV3-1/TRBV3-2|TRBJ1-1|TRBD1|once
CASSQGAQGAGTEAFF
TGTGCCAGCAGCCAAGGGGCCCAGGGGGCGGGAACTGAAGCTTTCTTT
>TRBV6-5|TRBJ1-2|TRBD1|NA
CASSYTLLYRGNGYTF
TGTGCCAGCAGTTACACGCTCCTTTACAGGGGGAATGGCTACACCTTC
>TRBV7-2|TRBJ2-7|TRBD1|few
CASSQVAGTAYEQYF
TGTGCCAGCAGCCAAGTTGCCGGGACAGCCTACGAGCAGTACTTC
>TRBV19|TRBJ1-4|TRBD1|NA
CASSSGQAELF
TGTGCCAGTAGTAGCGGACAGGCCGAACTTTTT
>TRBV6-5|TRBJ2-7|TRBD2|NA
CASSYSYWLAGYEQYF
TGTGCCAGCAGTTACTCGTATTGGCTAGCGGGCTACGAGCAGTACTTC
>TRBV3-1/TRBV3-2|TRBJ2-3|TRBD1|NA
CASSQDPGQGETDTQYF
TGTGCCAGCAGCCAAGACCCGGGACAGGGAGAAACAGATACGCAGTATTTT
>TRBV10-3|TRBJ2-1|TRBD2|NA
CAISEVASGPPFF
TGTGCCATCAGTGAGGTAGCTAGCGGGCCCCCATTCTTC
>TRBV7-2|TRBJ2-7|TRBD1|NA
CASSLDGQGFPSYEQYF
TGTGCCAGCAGCTTAGATGGACAGGGGTTTCCCTCCTACGAGCAGTACTTC
>TRBV6-1|TRBJ2-7|NA|NA
CASSEDSFSYEQYF
TGTGCCAGCAGTGAAGACAGCTTCTCCTACGAGCAGTACTTC
>TRBV28|TRBJ2-7|TRBD1|NA
CASSLDRAHDEQYF
TGTGCCAGCAGCCTAGACAGGGCACACGACGAGCAGTACTTC
>TRBV7-2|TRBJ2-1|TRBD2|NA
CASSFVAGASNEQFF
TGTGCCAGCAGCTTCGTAGCGGGAGCGAGTAATGAGCAGTTCTTC
>TRBV6-5|TRBJ2-1|TRBD2|NA
CASSYHLAGVANEQFF
TGTGCCAGCAGTTACCACCTAGCGGGAGTGGCCAATGAGCAGTTCTTC
>TRBV4-3|TRBJ1-1|NA|NA
CASSQEPGLMNTEAFF
TGCGCCAGCAGCCAGGAACCGGGACTGATGAACACTGAAGCTTTCTTT
>TRBV3-1/TRBV3-2|TRBJ2-2|NA|NA
CASSQDRGELFF
TGTGCCAGCAGCCAAGATCGCGGGGAGCTGTTTTTT
>TRBV5-1|TRBJ2-1|NA|NA
CASSPGAANNEQFF
TGCGCCAGCAGTCCTGGGGCAGCTAACAATGAGCAGTTCTTC
>TRBV7-9|TRBJ2-3|NA|NA
CASSLVSGTDTQYF
TGTGCCAGCAGCTTAGTCAGCGGCACAGATACGCAGTATTTT
>TRBV7-2|TRBJ1-5|NA|once
CASSLFTTGYQPQHF
TGTGCCAGCAGCTTATTTACGACAGGCTATCAGCCCCAGCATTTT
>TRBV2|TRBJ1-6|TRBD1|NA
CASTAGTGASPLHF
TGTGCCAGCACTGCCGGGACAGGGGCTTCACCCCTCCACTTT
>TRBV11-2|TRBJ2-3|NA|NA
CASSLRVSGGLTDTQYF
TGTGCCAGCAGCTTACGAGTGAGTGGGGGCCTTACAGATACGCAGTATTTT
>TRBV5-4|TRBJ1-4|NA|NA
CASSLGNRRTNEKLFF
TGTGCCAGCAGCTTGGGCAACAGGCGAACTAATGAAAAACTGTTTTTT
>TRBV3-1/TRBV3-2|TRBJ1-6|NA|few
CASSEDSHNSPLHF
TGTGCCAGCAGCGAGGACAGTCATAATTCACCCCTCCACTTT
>TRBV28|TRBJ2-7|NA|NA
CASSLRSGNSYEQYF
TGTGCCAGCAGTTTGAGATCGGGTAACTCCTACGAGCAGTACTTC
>TRBV4-3|TRBJ1-6|TRBD1|NA
CASSQTDRYRSPLHF
TGCGCCAGCAGCCAAACGGACAGGTATCGATCACCCCTCCACTTT
>TRBV6-2/TRBV6-3|TRBJ2-7|TRBD1|NA
CASSYAGTGTYEQYF
TGTGCCAGCAGTTACGCTGGGACAGGGACCTACGAGCAGTACTTC
>TRBV7-2|TRBJ2-1|TRBD1|NA
CASSLAVGGQGGRQFF
TGTGCCAGCAGCTTAGCGGTGGGCGGACAGGGCGGCCGACAGTTCTTC
>TRBV4-1|TRBJ2-5|NA|NA
CASSRQNQETQYF
TGCGCCAGCAGCAGACAGAATCAAGAGACCCAGTACTTC
>TRBV6-4|TRBJ1-5|NA|once
CASSSYSNQPQHF
TGTGCCAGCAGTTCTTATAGCAATCAGCCCCAGCATTTT
>TRBV7-9|TRBJ2-5|NA|NA
CASRESREETQYF
TGTGCCAGCAGAGAGTCCAGGGAAGAGACCCAGTACTTC
>TRBV27|TRBJ1-5|NA|NA
CASSSGLTNQPQHF
TGTGCCAGCAGTTCAGGGCTGACAAATCAGCCCCAGCATTTT
>TRBV6-1|TRBJ2-1|TRBD2|NA
CASSEDPGWGGRGEQFF
TGTGCCAGCAGTGAAGACCCCGGATGGGGGGGACGGGGCGAGCAGTTCTTC
>TRBV6-5|TRBJ2-4|TRBD1|NA
CASSFRSTGENIQYF
TGTGCCAGCAGTTTCCGCTCGACAGGGGAGAACATTCAGTACTTC
>TRBV21-1|TRBJ1-1|NA|NA
CASSPRTGGVETEAFF
TGTGCCAGCAGCCCCCGGACAGGGGGAGTAGAAACTGAAGCTTTCTTT
>TRBV10-3|TRBJ1-5|TRBD1|NA
CAISEGQGGGFQPQHF
TGTGCCATCAGTGAGGGGCAGGGGGGCGGCTTTCAGCCCCAGCATTTT
>TRBV5-8|TRBJ1-5|NA|NA
CASSLAGEWGNQPQHF
TGTGCCAGCAGCTTGGCGGGGGAGTGGGGCAATCAGCCCCAGCATTTT
>TRBV4-2|TRBJ1-3|NA|NA
CASSQPGTRGNTIYF
TGTGCCAGCAGCCAACCCGGGACAAGAGGAAACACCATATATTTT
>TRBV29-1|TRBJ2-2|TRBD1|few
CSVARDRGTNTGELFF
TGCAGCGTTGCCCGGGACAGGGGGACGAACACCGGGGAGCTGTTTTTT
>TRBV5-6|TRBJ1-1|TRBD1|NA
CASSPDRGGTEAFF
TGTGCCAGCAGCCCCGACAGGGGCGGGACTGAAGCTTTCTTT
>TRBV20-1|TRBJ2-1|NA|once
CSARIPRGQFF
TGCAGTGCTAGAATCCCCCGGGGGCAGTTCTTC
>TRBV7-8|TRBJ1-6|TRBD1|NA
CASGIPGGSRNSPLHF
TGTGCCAGCGGCATTCCAGGGGGCTCACGTAATTCACCCCTCCACTTT
>TRBV5-6|TRBJ2-1|TRBD2|NA
CASSWTSGHNEQFF
TGTGCCAGCAGTTGGACTAGCGGACACAATGAGCAGTTCTTC
>TRBV10-3|TRBJ2-7|TRBD2|NA
CAIRGTSGRAGEQYF
TGTGCCATCAGGGGGACTAGCGGGAGGGCAGGGGAGCAGTACTTC
>TRBV2|TRBJ2-1|NA|NA
CASSETLIRDSQFF
TGTGCCAGCAGTGAAACACTTATCCGGGACTCACAGTTCTTC